This is a list of T cell receptor beta chains from one sample in a study of shared clonotypes between healthy human individuals. Clones were sequenced by immunoSEQ multiplex PCR, and TCRdb holds only the in-frame ones, with some missing. Of hundreds of thousands of clones listed, approximately 95% are singletons. Specimen: naive CD4+ T cells sorted from blood. These receptors were taken from a woman between 25 and 40 years old in good health. The CDR3 runs from the conserved cysteine through the conserved F or W. Each record gives: D gene, J gene, V gene, CDR3 protein. A D gene is named only where the DNA matches it firmly.

TRBD1 TRBJ2-3 TRBV15 CATSRARQGAADTQYF
TRBD2 TRBJ2-1 TRBV5-4 CASSRGGLAGVLSNEQFF
- TRBJ2-7 TRBV11-2 CASSLVFGFGVSYEQYF
- TRBJ1-2 TRBV28 CASSLGRWGEWDYGYTF
- TRBJ1-1 TRBV6-5 CASSYSGSSNTEAFF
- TRBJ2-7 TRBV5-4 CASSSSLLGEQYF
TRBD1 TRBJ2-7 TRBV19 CASSTGTAITYEQYF
- TRBJ1-4 TRBV28 CASSFQATNEKLFF
TRBD2 TRBJ2-7 TRBV11-1 CASRFGRGDFYEQYF
TRBD1 TRBJ1-5 TRBV19 CASTSGGRFYQPQHF
- TRBJ2-1 TRBV28 CASSSTKLWSSSLVYEQFF
- TRBJ2-4 TRBV11-3 CASSPGGAKNIQYF
TRBD1 TRBJ2-7 TRBV5-5 CASSTRQGNEQYF
- TRBJ1-1 TRBV4-1 CASSLLADMNTEAFF
TRBD1 TRBJ1-2 TRBV29-1 CSVRRDSYGYTF
- TRBJ1-2 TRBV27 CASRKVGSPNYGYTF
- TRBJ2-7 TRBV7-2 CASSPIGRGTSYEQYF
TRBD2 TRBJ2-2 TRBV4-1 CASSQGTSGSTNTGELFF
- TRBJ1-1 TRBV13 CASSAIEGFSNTEAFF
- TRBJ2-7 TRBV2 CASREDRGPGYEQYF